This TCR beta chain is drawn from a study of cytomegalovirus exposure and HLA in healthy donors. General observations from the study: Several of the most significant clusters appeared linked to common viral pathogens, based on a later analysis. The sole available immune exposure information was CMV serostatus. Cytomegalovirus status was reportedly diagnosed by the classifier with high sensitivity and specificity.

In the PCR, 60 Vbeta and 13 Jbeta primers were used. TCRdb keeps only in-frame clones here, not all; method: immunoSEQ multiplex PCR. The sample records around 150,000 clones, around 80% being singletons. V was clipped by 5 bases and J by 6 bases, with 7 bases between them. Germline V gives CDR1 SGHVS, CDR2 FNYEAQ. The CDR3 totals 11 residues. This clone was seen a handful of times. Its target is unknown. This receptor was obtained from a male donor in good health and CMV-seronegative. Specimen: PBMCs. The V and J genes are TRBV7-6 and TRBJ1-1; D unresolved. DNA of the CDR3: TGTGCCAGCAGCAACGGTCCTGAAGCTTTCTTT. Protein sequence: CASSNGPEAFF.